This note documents a single T cell receptor (beta chain) sequence. Per germline, CDR1 SGHDN and CDR2 FVKESK. This CDR3 spans 14 amino acids. This entry belongs to a study of T cells expressing NK-cell markers. TCRdb reprocessed the 5' RACE reads and reports one entry per CDR3 protein, with no DNA. The specimen's table records about 390,000 distinct CDR3 sequences. The sample taken for sequencing was blood T cells: a sorted CD56 or NKG2C T cell subset, CD4+ or CD8+ T cells, or bulk PBMC T cells (not recorded which). This TCR derives from a woman between 50 and 59 years old in good health. V is TRBV14 and J is TRBJ2-7. CDR3: CASSQVYSSYEQYF.